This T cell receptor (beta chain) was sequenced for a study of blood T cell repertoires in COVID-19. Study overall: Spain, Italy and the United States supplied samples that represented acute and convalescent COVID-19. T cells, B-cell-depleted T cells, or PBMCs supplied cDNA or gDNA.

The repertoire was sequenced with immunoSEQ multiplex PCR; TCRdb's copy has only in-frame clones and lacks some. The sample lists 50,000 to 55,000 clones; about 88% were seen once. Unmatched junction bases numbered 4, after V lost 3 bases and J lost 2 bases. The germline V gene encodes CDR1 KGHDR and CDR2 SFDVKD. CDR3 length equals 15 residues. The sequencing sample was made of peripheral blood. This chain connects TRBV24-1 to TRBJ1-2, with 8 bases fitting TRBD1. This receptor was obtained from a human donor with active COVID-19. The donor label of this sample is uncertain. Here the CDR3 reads CATSDRAGGNYGYTF. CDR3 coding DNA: TGTGCCACCAGTGATCGGGCAGGGGGCAACTATGGCTACACCTTC.